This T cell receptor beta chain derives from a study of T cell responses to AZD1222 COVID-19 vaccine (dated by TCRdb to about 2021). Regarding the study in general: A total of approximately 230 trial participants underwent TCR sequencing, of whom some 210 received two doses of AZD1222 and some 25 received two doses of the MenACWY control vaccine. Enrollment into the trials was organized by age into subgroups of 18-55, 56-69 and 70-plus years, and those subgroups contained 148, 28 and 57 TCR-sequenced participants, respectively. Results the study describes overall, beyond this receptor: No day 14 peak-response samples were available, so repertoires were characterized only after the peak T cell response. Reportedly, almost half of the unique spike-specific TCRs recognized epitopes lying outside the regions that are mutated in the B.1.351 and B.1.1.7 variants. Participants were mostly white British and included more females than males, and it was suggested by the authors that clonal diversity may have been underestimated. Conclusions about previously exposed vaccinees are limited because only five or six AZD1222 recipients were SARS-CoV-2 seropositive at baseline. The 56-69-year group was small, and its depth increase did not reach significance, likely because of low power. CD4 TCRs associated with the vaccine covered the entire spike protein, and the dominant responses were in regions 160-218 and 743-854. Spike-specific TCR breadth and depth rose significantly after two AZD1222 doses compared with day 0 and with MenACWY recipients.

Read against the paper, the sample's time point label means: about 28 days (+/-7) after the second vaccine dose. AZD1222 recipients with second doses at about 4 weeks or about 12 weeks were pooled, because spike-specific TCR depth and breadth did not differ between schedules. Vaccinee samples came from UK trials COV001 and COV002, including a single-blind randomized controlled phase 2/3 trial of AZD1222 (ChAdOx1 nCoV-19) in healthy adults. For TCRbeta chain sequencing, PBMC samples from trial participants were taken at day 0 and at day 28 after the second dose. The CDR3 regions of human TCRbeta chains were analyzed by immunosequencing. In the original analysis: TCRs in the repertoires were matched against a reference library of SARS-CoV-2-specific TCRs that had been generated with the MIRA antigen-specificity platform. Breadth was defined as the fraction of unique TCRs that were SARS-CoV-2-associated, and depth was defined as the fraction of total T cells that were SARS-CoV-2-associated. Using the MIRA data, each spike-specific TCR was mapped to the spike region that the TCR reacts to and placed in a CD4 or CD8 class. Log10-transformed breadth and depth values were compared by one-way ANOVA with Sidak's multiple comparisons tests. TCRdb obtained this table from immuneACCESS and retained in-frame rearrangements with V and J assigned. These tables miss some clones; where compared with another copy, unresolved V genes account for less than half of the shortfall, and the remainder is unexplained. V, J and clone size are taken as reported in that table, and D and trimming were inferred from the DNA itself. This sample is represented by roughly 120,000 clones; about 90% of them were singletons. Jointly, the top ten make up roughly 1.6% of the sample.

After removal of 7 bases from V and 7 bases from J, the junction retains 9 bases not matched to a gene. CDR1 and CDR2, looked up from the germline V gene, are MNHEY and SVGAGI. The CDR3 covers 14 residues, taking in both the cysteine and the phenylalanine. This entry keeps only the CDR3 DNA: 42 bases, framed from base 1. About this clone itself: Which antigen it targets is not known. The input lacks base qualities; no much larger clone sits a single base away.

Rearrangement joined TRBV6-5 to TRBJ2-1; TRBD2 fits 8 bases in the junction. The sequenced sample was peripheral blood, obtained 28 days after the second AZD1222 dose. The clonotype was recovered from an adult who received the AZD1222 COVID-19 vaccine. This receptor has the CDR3 CASTPGLGLNEQFF. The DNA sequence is TGTGCCAGCACTCCGGGACTAGGATTGAATGAGCAGTTCTTC.